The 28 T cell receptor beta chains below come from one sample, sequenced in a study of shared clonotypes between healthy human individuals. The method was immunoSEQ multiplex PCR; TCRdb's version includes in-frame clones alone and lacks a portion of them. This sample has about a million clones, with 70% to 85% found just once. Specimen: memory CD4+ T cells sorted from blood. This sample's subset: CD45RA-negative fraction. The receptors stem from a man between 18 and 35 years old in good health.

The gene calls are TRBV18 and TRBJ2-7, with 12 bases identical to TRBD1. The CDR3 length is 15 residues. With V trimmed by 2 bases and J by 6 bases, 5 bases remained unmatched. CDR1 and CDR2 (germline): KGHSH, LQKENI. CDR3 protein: CASSPAGQGAFEQYF. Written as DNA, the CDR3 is TGTGCCAGCTCACCAGCGGGACAGGGGGCATTCGAGCAGTACTTC.

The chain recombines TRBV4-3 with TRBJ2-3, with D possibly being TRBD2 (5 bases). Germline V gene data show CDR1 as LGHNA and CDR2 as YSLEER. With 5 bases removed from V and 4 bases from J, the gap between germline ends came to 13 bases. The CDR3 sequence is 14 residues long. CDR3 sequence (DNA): TGCGCCAGCAGCGAAAGAGGGTTAGCAGATACGCAGTATTTT. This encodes CASSERGLADTQYF.

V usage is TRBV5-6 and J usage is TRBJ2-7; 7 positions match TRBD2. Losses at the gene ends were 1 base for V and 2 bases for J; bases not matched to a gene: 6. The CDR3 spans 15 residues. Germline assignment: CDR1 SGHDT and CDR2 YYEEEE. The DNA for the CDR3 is TGTGCCAGCAGCTTGAGTGGACTAGACACCTACGAGCAGTACTTC. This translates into CASSLSGLDTYEQYF.

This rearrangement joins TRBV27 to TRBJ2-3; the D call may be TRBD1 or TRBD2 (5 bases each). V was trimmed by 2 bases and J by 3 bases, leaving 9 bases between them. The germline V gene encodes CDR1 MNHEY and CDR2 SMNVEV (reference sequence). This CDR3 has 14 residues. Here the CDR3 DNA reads TGTGCCAGCAGTTTAAGTGGGACGACAGATACGCAGTATTTT. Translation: CASSLSGTTDTQYF.

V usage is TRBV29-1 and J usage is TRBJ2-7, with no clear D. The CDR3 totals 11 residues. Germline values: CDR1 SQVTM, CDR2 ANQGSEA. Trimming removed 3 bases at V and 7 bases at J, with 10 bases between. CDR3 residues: CSVDGLGEQYF. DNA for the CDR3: TGCAGCGTTGATGGGCTCGGGGAGCAGTACTTC.

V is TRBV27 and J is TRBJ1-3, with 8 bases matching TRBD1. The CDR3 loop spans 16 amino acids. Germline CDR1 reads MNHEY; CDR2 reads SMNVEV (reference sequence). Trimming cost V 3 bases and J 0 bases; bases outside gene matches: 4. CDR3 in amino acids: CASSFVGQGSGNTIYF. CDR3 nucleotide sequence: TGTGCCAGCAGTTTCGTAGGACAGGGCTCTGGAAACACCATATATTTT.

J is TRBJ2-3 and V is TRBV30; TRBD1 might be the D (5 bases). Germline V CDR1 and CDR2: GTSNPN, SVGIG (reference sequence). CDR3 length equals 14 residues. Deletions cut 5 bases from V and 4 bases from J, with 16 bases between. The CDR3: CAWCAGNNADTQYF. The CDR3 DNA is TGTGCCTGGTGTGCAGGGAATAATGCAGATACGCAGTATTTT.

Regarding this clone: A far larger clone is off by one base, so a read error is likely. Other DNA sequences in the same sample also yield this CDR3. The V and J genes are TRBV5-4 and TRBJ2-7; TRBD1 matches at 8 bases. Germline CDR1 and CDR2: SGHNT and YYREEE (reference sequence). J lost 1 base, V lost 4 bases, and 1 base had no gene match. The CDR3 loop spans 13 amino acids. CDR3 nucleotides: TGTGCCAGCAGCCGGACAGGGTCCTACGAGCAGTACTTC. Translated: CASSRTGSYEQYF.

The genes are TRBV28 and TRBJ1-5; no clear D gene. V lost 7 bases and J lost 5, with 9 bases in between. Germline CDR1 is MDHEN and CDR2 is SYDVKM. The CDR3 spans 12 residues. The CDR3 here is CASNRPDQPQHF. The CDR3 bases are TGTGCCAGCAACCGTCCAGATCAGCCCCAGCATTTT.

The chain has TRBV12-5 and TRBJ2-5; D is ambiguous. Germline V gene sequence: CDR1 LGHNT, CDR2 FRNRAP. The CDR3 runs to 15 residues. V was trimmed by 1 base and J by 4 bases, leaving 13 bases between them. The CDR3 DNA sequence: TGTGCTAGTGGTTTGGCAAGGGTTCCGCGAGAGACCCAGTACTTC. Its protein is CASGLARVPRETQYF.

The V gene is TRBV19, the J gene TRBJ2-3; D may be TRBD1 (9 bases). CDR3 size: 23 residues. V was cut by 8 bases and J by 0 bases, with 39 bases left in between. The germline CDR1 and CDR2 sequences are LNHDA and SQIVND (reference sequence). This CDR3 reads CASPKPDRGGKSSGKASTDTQYF. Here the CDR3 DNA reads TGTGCCAGTCCCAAACCGGACAGGGGCGGAAAAAGTAGCGGGAAGGCTAGCACAGATACGCAGTATTTT.

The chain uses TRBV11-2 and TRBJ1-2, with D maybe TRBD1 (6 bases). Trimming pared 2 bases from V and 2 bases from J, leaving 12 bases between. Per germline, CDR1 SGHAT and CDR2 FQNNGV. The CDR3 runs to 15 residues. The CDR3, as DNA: TGTGCCAGCAGCTTAAACCAGGGGCGCAACTATGGCTACACCTTC. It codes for CASSLNQGRNYGYTF.

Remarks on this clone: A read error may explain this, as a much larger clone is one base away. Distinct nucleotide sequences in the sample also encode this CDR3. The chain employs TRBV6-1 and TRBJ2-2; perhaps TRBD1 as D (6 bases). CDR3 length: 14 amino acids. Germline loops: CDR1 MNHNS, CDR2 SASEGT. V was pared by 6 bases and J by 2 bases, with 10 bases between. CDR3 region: CASSTGTNTGELFF. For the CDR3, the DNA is TGTGCCAGCAGCACCGGGACAAACACCGGGGAGCTGTTTTTT.

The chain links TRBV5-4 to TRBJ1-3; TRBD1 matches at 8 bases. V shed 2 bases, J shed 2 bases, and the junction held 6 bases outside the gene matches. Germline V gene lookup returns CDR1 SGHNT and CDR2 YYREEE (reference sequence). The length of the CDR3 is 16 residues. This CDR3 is CASSFDRGFAGNTIYF. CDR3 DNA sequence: TGTGCCAGCAGCTTCGACAGGGGTTTTGCTGGAAACACCATATATTTT.

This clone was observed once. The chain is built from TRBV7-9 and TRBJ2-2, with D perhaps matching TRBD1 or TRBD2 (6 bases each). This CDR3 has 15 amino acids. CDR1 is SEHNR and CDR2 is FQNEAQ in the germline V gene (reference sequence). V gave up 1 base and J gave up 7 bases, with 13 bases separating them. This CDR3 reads CASSLGAGGGGELFF. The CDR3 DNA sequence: TGTGCCAGCAGCTTAGGTGCCGGGGGCGGCGGGGAGCTGTTTTTT.

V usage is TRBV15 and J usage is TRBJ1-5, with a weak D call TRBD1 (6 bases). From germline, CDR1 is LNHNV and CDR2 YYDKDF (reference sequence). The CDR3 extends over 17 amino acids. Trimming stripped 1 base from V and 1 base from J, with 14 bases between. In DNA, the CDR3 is TGTGCCACCAGCAGAGGCCAAACAGGGAAGAGCAATCAGCCCCAGCATTTT. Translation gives CATSRGQTGKSNQPQHF.

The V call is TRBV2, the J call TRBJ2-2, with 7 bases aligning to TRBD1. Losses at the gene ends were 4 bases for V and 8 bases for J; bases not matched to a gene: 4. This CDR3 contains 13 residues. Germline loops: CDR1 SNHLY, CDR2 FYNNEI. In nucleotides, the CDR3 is TGTGCCAGCAGTGGAACAGGGGAGGGGGAGCTGTTTTTT. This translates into CASSGTGEGELFF.

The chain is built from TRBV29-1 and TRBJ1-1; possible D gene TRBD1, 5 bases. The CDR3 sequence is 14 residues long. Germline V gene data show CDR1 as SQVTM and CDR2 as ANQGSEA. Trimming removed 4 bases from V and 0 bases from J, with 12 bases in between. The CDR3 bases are TGCAGCGTTGCCAATACAGGTTTGAACACTGAAGCTTTCTTT. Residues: CSVANTGLNTEAFF.

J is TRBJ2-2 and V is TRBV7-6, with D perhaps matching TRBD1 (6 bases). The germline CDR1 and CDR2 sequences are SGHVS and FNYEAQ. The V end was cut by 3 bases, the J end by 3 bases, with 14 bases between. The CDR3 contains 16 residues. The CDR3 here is CASSLAGALYTGELFF. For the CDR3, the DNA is TGTGCCAGCAGCTTGGCAGGGGCATTGTACACCGGGGAGCTGTTTTTT.

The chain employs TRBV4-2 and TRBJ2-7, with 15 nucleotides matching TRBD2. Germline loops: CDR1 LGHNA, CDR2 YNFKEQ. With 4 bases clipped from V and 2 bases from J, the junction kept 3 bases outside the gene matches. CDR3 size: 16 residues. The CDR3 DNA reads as TGTGCCAGCAGCCGTAGGACTAGCGGGGGGGCCTACGAGCAGTACTTC. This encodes CASSRRTSGGAYEQYF.

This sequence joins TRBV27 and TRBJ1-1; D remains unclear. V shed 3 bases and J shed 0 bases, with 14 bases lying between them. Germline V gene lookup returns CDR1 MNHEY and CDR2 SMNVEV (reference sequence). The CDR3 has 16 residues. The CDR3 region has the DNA TGTGCCAGCAGTTTGAAGGCAGGAGGCATGAACACTGAAGCTTTCTTT. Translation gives CASSLKAGGMNTEAFF.

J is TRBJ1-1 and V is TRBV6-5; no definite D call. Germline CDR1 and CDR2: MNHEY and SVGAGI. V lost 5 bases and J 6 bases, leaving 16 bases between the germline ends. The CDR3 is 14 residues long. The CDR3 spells CASSPPSLRAEAFF. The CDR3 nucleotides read TGTGCCAGCAGTCCCCCCTCTCTTCGGGCTGAAGCTTTCTTT.

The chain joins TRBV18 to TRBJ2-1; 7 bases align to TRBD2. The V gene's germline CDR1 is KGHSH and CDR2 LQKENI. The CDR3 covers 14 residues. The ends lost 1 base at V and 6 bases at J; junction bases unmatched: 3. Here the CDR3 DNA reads TGTGCCAGCTCACCACTAGGGGAGGGCAATGAGCAGTTCTTC. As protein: CASSPLGEGNEQFF. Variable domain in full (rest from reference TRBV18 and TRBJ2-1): NAGVMQNPRHLVRRRGQEARLRCSPMKGHSHVYWYRQLPEEGLKFMVYLQKENIIDESGMPKERFSAEFPKEGPSILRIQQVVRGDSAAYFCASSPLGEGNEQFFGPGTRLTVL.

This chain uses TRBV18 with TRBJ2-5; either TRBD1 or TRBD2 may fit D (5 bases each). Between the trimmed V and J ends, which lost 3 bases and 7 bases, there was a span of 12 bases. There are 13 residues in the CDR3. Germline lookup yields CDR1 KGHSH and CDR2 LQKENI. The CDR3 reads CASSPGDRGTQYF. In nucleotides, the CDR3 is TGTGCCAGCTCACCCGGGGATAGGGGGACCCAGTACTTC.

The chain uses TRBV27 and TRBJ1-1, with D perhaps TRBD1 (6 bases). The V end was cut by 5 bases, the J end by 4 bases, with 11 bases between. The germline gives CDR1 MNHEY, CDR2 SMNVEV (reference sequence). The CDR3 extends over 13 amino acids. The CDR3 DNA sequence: TGTGCCAGCAGTCGCCAGGGGTTCACTGAAGCTTTCTTT. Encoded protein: CASSRQGFTEAFF.

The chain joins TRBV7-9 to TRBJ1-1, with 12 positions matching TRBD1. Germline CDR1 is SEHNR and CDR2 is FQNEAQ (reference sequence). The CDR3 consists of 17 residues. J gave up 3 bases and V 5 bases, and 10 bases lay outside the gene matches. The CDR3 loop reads CASSPRGQGARYTEAFF. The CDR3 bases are TGTGCCAGCAGCCCCCGGGGACAGGGGGCGAGGTACACTGAAGCTTTCTTT.

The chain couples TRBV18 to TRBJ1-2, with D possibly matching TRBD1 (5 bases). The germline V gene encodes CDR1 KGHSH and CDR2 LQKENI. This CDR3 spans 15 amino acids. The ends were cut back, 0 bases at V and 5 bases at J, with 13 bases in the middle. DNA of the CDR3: TGTGCCAGCTCACCACCAGGGACGTTGGCATATGGCTACACCTTC. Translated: CASSPPGTLAYGYTF.

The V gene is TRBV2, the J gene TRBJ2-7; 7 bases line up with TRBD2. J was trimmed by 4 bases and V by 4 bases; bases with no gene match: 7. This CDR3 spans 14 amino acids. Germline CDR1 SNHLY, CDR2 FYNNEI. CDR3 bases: TGTGCCAGCAGTGCCGGCGGGGGTCAATACGAGCAGTACTTC. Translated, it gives CASSAGGGQYEQYF.